The T cell receptor (beta chain) described here comes from a study of tissue T cells after allogeneic stem cell transplantation. In the study overall: Of the grafts for graft-versus-host disease patients, four were unmodified and three CD34-selected. Findings and limits, study-wide: Blood and spleen captured only part of the tissue TCR repertoire. Which tissue TCRs were alloreactive or antigen-specific was not determined. Some clones might be persisting host cells. Across patients, clones rarely overlapped, yet motif clusters were shared tissue-specifically.

Here immunoSEQ multiplex PCR was the method, and the copy in TCRdb shows in-frame clones only, minus some. This table holds 20,000 to 30,000 clones, roughly nine tenths found once. V gave up 2 bases and J gave up 5 bases; unmatched junction bases: 8. CDR1 MNHEY and CDR2 SMNVEV come from the germline V gene (reference sequence). The CDR3 contains 15 residues. To note about this clone: What it binds is not known.

The receptor was derived from a male donor at least 60 years old who later had graft-versus-host disease after an allogeneic stem cell transplant. The rearrangement uses TRBV27 and TRBJ2-7, with 8 positions matching TRBD1. The source material was blood, sampled before transplantation. The CDR3 sequence: CASSLAGGSFNEQYF. In DNA, the CDR3 is TGTGCCAGCAGTTTAGCAGGGGGCTCTTTTAACGAGCAGTACTTC.